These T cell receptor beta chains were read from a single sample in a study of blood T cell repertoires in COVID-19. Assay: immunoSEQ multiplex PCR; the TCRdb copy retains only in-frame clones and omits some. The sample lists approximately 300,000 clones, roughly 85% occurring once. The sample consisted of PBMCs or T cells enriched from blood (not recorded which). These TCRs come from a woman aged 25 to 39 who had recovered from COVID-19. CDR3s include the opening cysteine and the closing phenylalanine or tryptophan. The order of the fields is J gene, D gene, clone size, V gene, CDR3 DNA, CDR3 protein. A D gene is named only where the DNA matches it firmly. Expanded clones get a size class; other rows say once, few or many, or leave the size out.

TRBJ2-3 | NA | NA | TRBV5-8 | TGTGCCAGCAGCCCACCCGGACTGCCCACAGATACGCAGTATTTT | CASSPPGLPTDTQYF
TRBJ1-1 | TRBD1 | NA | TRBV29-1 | TGCAGCGTTGCGGACAGGGCCCTTATGAACACTGAAGCTTTCTTT | CSVADRALMNTEAFF
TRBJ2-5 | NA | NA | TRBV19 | TGTGCCAGTAGTATCCCAGGGTTCCGGGAGACCCAGTACTTC | CASSIPGFRETQYF
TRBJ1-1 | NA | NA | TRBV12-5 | TGTGCTAGTGGTTTGGCAGTACAGGGTCTGAACACTGAAGCTTTCTTT | CASGLAVQGLNTEAFF
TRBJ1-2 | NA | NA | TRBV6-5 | TGTGCCAGCAGTCTTTACCCCGAGGCGGACTATGGCTACACCTTC | CASSLYPEADYGYTF
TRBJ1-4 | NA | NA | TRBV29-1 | TGCAGCGGAGCAGTTTGGAGGTGGATCGCGGAAAAACTGTTTTTT | CSGAVWRWIAEKLFF
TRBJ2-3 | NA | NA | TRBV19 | TGTGCCGTGGGAAAACCGGGACTGTTGGCTACAGATACGCAGTATTTT | CAVGKPGLLATDTQYF
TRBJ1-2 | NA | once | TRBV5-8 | TGTGCCAGCAGCTTCGACATTAACTATGGCTACACCTTC | CASSFDINYGYTF
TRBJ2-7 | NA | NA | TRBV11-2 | TGTGCCAGCAGCAGACTCTACGAGCAGTACTTC | CASSRLYEQYF
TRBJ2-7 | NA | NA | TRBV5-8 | TGTGCCAGCAGCTTCCCCAGGGGACCCTACGAGCAGTACTTC | CASSFPRGPYEQYF
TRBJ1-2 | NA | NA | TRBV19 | TGTGCCAGTAGTCGCCGCCGCGAAAGCTATGGCTACACCTTC | CASSRRRESYGYTF
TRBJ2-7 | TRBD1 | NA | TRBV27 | TGTGCCACCGCTCTGACAGGGGGCTACGAGCAGTACTTC | CATALTGGYEQYF
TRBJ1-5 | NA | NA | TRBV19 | TGTGCCAGTACCGCCCATCCCGGGACAAATAGCAATCAGCCCCAGCATTTT | CASTAHPGTNSNQPQHF
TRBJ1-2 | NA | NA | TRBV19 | TGTGCCAGTAGTACCCCCCTGGGGGCAAACAACTATGGCTACACCTTC | CASSTPLGANNYGYTF
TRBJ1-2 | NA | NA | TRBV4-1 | TGCGCCAGCAGCCAAGATCCCGAGAAAAGTAACCTAGATGGCTACACCTTC | CASSQDPEKSNLDGYTF
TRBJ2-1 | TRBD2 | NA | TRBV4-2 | TGTGCCAGCAGCCAAGATGGCGGGGGGAGCTCCTACAATGAGCAGTTCTTC | CASSQDGGGSSYNEQFF
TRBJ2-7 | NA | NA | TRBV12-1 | TGTGCCAGCAGCTTTTCAGGGTCCTACGAGCAGTACTTC | CASSFSGSYEQYF
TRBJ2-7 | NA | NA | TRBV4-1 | TGCGCCAGCAGCCATCCCGCGGCCGGGGGACAGTACGAGCAGTACTTC | CASSHPAAGGQYEQYF
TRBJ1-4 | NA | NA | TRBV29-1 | TGCAGCGCCGGACAGAAGCTAGGAGGAAAACTGTTTTTT | CSAGQKLGGKLFF
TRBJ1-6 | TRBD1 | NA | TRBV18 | TGTGCCAGCTCACCACCGACCAGACAGGGGAATTCACCCCTCCACTTT | CASSPPTRQGNSPLHF
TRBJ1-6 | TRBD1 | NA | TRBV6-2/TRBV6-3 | TGTGCCAGCAGTTACTCATGGGACAGGCTCAATTCACCCCTCCACTTT | CASSYSWDRLNSPLHF
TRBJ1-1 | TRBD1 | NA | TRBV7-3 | TGTGCCAGCAGTAGACAGGGCCGCACTGAAGCTTTCTTT | CASSRQGRTEAFF
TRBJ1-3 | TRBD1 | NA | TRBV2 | TGTGCCAGCAGGGCAGGGGGCCTTGGAAACACCATATATTTT | CASRAGGLGNTIYF
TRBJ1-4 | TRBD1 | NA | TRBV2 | TGTGCCAGCAGGTACAGGGGCCTTAATGAAAAACTGTTTTTT | CASRYRGLNEKLFF
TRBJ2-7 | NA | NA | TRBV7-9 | TGTGCCAGCAGTTCAGGAACGGGATTAAACTCCTACGAGCAGTACTTC | CASSSGTGLNSYEQYF
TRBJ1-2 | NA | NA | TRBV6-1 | TGTGCCAGCAGTGAAGGGGGCACTAACTATGGCTACACCTTC | CASSEGGTNYGYTF
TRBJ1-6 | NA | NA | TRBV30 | TGTGCCTGGAGCTCCTCGGGGAGCTATAATTCACCCCTCCACTTT | CAWSSSGSYNSPLHF
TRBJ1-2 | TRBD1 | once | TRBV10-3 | TGTGCCATCGAGGACCCGGGACAGGGGGTTAGTGACTATGGCTACACCTTC | CAIEDPGQGVSDYGYTF